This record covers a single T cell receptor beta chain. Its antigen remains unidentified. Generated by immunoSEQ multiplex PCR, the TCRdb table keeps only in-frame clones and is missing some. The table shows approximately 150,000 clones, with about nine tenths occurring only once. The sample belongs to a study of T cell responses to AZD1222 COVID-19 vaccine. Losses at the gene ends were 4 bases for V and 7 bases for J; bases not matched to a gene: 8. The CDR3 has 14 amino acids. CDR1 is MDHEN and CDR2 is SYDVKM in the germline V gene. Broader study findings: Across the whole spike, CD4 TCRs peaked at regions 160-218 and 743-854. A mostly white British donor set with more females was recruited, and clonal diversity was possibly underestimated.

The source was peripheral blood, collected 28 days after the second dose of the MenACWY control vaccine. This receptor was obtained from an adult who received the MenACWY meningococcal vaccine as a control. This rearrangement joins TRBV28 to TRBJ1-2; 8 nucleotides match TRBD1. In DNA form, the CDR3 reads TGTGCCAGCAGTTCCTCAGGGGGCGGGTTTGGCTACACCTTC. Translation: CASSSSGGGFGYTF.